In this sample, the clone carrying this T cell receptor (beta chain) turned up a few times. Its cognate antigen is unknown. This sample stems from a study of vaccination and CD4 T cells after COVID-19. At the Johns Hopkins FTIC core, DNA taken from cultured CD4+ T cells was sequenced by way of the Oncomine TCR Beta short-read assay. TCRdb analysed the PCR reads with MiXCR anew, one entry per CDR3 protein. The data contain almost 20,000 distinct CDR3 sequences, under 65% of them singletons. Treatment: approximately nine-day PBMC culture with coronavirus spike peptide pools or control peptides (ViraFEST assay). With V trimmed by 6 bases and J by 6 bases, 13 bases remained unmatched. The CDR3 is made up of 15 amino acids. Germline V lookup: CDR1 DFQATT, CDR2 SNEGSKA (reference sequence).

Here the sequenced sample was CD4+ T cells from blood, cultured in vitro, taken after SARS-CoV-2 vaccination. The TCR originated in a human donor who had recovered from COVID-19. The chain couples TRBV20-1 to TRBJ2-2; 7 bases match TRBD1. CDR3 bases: TGCAGTGCAACTCGACAGGGAACCCCTTCCGGGGAGCTGTTTTTT. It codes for CSATRQGTPSGELFF.